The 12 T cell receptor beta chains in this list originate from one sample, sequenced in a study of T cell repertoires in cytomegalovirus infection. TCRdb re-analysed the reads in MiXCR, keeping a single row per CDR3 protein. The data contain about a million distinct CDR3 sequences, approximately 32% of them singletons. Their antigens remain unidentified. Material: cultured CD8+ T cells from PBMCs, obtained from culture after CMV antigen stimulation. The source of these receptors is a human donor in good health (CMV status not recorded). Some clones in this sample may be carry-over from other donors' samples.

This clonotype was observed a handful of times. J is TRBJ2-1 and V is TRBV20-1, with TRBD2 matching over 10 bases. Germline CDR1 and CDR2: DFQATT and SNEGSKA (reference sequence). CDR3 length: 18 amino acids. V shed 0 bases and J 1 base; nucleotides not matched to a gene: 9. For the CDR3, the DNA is TGCAGTGCTAGAGATATAGCGGGGGGCCAAATATCCTACAATGAGCAGTTCTTC. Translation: CSARDIAGGQISYNEQFF.

The CDR3 region is CASSRDRPTEAFF. The CDR3 bases are TGTGCCAGCAGTCGGGACAGGCCCACTGAAGCTTTCTTT. The rearrangement uses TRBV6-6 and TRBJ1-1, with 8 bases matching TRBD1. The CDR3 loop spans 13 amino acids. CDR1 and CDR2 from the germline V gene are MNHNY and SVGAGI (reference sequence). Trimming took 5 bases from V and 4 from J; bases not matched to a gene: 3.

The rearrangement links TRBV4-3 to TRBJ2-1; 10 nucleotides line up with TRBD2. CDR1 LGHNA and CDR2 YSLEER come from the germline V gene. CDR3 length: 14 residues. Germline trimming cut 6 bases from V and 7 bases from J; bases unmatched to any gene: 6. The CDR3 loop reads CASRLSGGWNEQFF. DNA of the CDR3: TGCGCCAGCAGGCTTAGCGGGGGGTGGAATGAGCAGTTCTTC.

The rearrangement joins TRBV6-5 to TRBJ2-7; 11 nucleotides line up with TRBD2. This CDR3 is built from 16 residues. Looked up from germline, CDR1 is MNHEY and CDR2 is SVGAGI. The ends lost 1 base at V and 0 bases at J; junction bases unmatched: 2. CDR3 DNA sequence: TGTGCCAGCAGTTACTGGACTAGCGGGTTCTCCTACGAGCAGTACTTC. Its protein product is CASSYWTSGFSYEQYF.

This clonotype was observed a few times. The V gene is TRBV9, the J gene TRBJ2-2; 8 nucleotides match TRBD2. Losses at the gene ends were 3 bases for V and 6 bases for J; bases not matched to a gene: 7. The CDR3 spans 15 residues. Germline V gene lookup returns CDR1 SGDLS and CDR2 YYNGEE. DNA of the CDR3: TGTGCCAGCAGCGCGGGAGGGGGAACGGCCGGGGAGCTGTTTTTT. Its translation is CASSAGGGTAGELFF.

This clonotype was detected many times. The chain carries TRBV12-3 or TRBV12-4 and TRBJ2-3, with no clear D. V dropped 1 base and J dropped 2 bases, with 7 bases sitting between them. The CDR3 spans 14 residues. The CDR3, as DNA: TGTGCCAGCAGTTTAGGGGCCAACACAGATACGCAGTATTTT. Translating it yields CASSLGANTDTQYF.

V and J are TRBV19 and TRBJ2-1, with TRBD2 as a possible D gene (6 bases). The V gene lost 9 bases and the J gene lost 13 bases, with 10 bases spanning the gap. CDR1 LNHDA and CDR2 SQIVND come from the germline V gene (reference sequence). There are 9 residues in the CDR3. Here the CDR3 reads CARGGIQFF. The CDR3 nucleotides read TGTGCCAGGGGGGGTATCCAGTTCTTC.

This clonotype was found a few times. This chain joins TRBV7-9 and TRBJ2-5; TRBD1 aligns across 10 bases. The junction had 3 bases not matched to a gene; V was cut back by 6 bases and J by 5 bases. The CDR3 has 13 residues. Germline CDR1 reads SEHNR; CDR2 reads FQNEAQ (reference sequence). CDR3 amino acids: CASRQTGGETQYF. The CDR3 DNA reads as TGTGCCAGCAGACAGACAGGGGGCGAGACCCAGTACTTC.

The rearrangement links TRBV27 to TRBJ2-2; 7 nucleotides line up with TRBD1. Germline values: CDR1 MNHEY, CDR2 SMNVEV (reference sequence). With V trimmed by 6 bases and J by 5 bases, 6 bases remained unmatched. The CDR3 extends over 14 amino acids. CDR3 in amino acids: CASSLPDRTGELFF. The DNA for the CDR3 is TGTGCCAGCAGCCTACCGGACAGGACCGGGGAGCTGTTTTTT.

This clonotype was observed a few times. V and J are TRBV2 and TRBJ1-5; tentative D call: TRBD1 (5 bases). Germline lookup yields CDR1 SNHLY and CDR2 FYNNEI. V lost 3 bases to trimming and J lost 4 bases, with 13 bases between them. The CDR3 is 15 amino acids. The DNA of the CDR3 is TGTGCCAGCAGTGACCCCGGACACAGTAATCAGCCCCAGCATTTT. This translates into CASSDPGHSNQPQHF.

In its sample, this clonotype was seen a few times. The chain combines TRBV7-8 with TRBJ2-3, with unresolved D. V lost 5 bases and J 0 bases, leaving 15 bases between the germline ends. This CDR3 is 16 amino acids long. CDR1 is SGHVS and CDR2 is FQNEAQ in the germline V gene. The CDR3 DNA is TGTGCCAGCAGCCTCGAAGGATACGCTAGCACAGATACGCAGTATTTT. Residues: CASSLEGYASTDTQYF.

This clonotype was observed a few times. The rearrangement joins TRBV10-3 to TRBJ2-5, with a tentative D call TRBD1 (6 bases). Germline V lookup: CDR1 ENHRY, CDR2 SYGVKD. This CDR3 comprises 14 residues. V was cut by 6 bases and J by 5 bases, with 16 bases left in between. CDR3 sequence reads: CAIRTDRLSETQYF. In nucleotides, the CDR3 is TGTGCCATCAGGACCGACAGGCTGTCTGAGACCCAGTACTTC.